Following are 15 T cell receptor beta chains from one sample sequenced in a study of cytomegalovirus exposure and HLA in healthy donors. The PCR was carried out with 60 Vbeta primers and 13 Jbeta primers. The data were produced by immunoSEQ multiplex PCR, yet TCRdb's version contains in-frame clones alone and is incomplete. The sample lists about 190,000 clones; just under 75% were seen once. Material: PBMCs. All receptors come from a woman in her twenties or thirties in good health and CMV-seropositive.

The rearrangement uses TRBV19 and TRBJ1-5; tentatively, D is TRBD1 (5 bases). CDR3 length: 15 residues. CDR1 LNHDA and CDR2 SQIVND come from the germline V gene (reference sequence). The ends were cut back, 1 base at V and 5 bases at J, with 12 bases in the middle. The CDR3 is CASSIGMQGDQPQHF. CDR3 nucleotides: TGTGCCAGTAGTATAGGAATGCAGGGTGATCAGCCCCAGCATTTT.

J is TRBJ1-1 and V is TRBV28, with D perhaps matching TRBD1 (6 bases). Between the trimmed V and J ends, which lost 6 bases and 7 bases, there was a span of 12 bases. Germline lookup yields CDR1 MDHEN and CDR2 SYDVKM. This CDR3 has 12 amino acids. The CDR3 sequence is CASRGAGNEAFF. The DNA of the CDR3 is TGTGCCAGCAGGGGGGCAGGGAATGAAGCTTTCTTT.

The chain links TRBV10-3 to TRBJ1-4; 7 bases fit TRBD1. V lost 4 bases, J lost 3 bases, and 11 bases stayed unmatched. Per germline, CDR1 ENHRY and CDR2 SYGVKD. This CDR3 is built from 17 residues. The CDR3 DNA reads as TGTGCCATCAGTGCTGAAGGCAGGGGGGCTTCTAATGAAAAACTGTTTTTT. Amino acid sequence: CAISAEGRGASNEKLFF.

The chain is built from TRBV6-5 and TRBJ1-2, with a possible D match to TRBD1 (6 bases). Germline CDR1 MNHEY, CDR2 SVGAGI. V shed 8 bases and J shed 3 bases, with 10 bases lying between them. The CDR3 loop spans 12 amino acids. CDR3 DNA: TGTGCCAGCGCACCAGGGGACTATGGCTACACCTTC. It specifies CASAPGDYGYTF.

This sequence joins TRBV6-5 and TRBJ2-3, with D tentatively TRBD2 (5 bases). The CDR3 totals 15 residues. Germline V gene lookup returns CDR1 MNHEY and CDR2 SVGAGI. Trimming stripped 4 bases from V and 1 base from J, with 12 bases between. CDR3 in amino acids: CASSSPGMGTDTQYF. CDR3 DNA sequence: TGTGCCAGCAGTTCTCCGGGAATGGGCACAGATACGCAGTATTTT.

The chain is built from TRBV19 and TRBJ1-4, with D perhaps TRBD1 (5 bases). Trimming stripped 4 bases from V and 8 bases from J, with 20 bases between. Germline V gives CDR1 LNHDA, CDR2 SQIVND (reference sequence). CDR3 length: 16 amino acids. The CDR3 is CASSTTGTGQSEKLFF. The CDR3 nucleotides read TGTGCCAGTAGTACAACCGGTACAGGTCAAAGCGAAAAACTGTTTTTT. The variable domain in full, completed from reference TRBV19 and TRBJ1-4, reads DGGITQSPKYLFRKEGQNVTLSCEQNLNHDAMYWYRQDPGQGLRLIYYSQIVNDFQKGDIAEGYSVSREKKESFPLTVTSAQKNPTAFYLCASSTTGTGQSEKLFFGSGTQLSVL.

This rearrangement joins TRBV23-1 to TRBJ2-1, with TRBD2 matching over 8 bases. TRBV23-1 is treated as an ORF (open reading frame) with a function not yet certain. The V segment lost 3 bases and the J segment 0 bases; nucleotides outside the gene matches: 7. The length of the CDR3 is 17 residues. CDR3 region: CASSQSLAASSYNEQFF. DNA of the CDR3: TGCGCCAGCAGTCAGTCACTAGCGGCCAGCTCCTACAATGAGCAGTTCTTC.

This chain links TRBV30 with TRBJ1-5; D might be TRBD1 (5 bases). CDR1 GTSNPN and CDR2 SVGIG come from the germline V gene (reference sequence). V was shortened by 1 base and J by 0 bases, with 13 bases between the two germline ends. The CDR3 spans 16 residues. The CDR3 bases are TGTGCCTGGAGTGCGCGGACGGACAATAGCAATCAGCCCCAGCATTTT. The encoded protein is CAWSARTDNSNQPQHF.

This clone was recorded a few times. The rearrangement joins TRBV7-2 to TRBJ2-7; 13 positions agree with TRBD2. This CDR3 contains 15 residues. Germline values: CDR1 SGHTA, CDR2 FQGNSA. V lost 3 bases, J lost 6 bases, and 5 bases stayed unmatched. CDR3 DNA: TGTGCCAGCAGCTTGGGACTAGCGGGGACCCCCGAGCAGTACTTC. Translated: CASSLGLAGTPEQYF.

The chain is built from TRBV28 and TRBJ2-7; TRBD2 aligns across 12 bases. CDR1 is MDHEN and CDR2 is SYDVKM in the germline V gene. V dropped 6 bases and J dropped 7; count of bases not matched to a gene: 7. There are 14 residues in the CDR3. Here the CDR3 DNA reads TGTGCCAGCAGACTAGCGGGAGGAACGGGAGAGCAGTACTTC. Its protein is CASRLAGGTGEQYF.

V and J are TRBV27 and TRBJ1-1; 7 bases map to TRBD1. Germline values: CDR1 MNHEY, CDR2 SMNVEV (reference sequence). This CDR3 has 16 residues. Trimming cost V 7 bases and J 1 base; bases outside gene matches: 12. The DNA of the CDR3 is TGTGCCAGCATCTTTAGAATGACAGGGCCGAACACTGAAGCTTTCTTT. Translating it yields CASIFRMTGPNTEAFF.

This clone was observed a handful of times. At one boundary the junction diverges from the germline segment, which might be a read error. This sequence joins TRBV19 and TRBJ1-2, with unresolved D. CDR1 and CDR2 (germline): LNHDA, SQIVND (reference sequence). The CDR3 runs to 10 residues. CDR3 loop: CASNPRVGAF. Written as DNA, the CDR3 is TGTGCCAGTAATCCCCGTGTGGGCGCCTTC.

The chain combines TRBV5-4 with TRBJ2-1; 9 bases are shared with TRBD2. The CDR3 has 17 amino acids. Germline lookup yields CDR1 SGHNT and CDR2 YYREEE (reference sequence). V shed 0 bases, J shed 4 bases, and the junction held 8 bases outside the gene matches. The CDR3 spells CASSLVGTSKDYNEQFF. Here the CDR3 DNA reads TGTGCCAGCAGCTTGGTTGGGACTAGCAAGGATTACAATGAGCAGTTCTTC.

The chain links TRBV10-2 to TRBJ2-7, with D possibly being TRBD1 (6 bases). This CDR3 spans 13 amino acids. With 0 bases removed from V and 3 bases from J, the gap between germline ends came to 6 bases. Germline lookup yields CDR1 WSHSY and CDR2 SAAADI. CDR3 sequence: CASSESTGYEQYF. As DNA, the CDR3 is TGCGCCAGCAGTGAGTCGACAGGCTACGAGCAGTACTTC.

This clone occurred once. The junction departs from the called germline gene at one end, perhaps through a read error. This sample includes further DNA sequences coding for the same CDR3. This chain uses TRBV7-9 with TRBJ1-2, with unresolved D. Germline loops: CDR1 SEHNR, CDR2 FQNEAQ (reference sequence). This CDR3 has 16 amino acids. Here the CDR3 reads CASSLDMNRINYGYTF. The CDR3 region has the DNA TGTGCTAGCAGCTTAGATATGAACAGAATAAACTATGGCTACACCTTC.